The 16 T cell receptor beta chains in this list originate from one sample, sequenced in a study of T cell responses to AZD1222 COVID-19 vaccine. Assay: immunoSEQ multiplex PCR; the TCRdb copy retains only in-frame clones and omits some. Found here are 70,000 or so clones, around nine tenths of them singletons; the top ten hold nearly 25%. The sequenced sample was peripheral blood, obtained on day 0 of AZD1222 vaccination. These receptors originate from an adult in good health.

The rearrangement uses TRBV2 and TRBJ2-7; D not resolved. The CDR3 runs 13 residues. Trimming cost V 8 bases and J 2 bases, with 13 bases left between them. Germline V lookup: CDR1 SNHLY, CDR2 FYNNEI. CDR3 protein: CASEQEPTYEQYF. The CDR3 DNA reads TGTGCCAGCGAGCAGGAACCCACCTACGAGCAGTACTTC. Looking up the rest from reference TRBV2 and TRBJ2-7 gives the full variable domain: EPEVTQTPSHQVTQMGQEVILRCVPISNHLYFYWYRQILGQKVEFLVSFYNNEISEKSEIFDDQFSVERPDGSNFTLKIRSTKLEDSAMYFCASEQEPTYEQYFGPGTRLTVT.

The V and J genes are TRBV11-2 and TRBJ2-2; TRBD2 aligns across 9 bases. The V segment lost 6 bases and the J segment 4 bases; nucleotides outside the gene matches: 6. The germline gives CDR1 SGHAT, CDR2 FQNNGV. This CDR3 region has 15 residues. CDR3 residues: CASSFSGGFTGELFF. The CDR3 bases are TGTGCCAGCAGTTTTAGCGGGGGTTTCACCGGGGAGCTGTTTTTT. Full variable domain (missing parts from reference TRBV11-2 and TRBJ2-2): EAGVAQSPRYKIIEKRQSVAFWCNPISGHATLYWYQQILGQGPKLLIQFQNNGVVDDSQLPKDRFSAERLKGVDSTLKIQPAKLEDSAVYLCASSFSGGFTGELFFGEGSRLTVL.

The chain couples TRBV6-2 or TRBV6-3 to TRBJ1-2; 7 positions agree with TRBD1. There are 13 residues in the CDR3. Germline V gene lookup returns CDR1 MNHEY and CDR2 SVGEGT. V trimming: 6 bases; J trimming: 2 bases; junction bases outside the gene matches: 3. CDR3 nucleotide sequence: TGTGCCAGCAGCCCGGGACAGAACTATGGCTACACCTTC. It is translated as CASSPGQNYGYTF.

The chain employs TRBV9 and TRBJ2-1, with a possible D match to TRBD2 (6 bases). The CDR3 runs 17 residues. Germline lookup yields CDR1 SGDLS and CDR2 YYNGEE. V lost 3 bases to trimming and J lost 5 bases, with 21 bases between them. The CDR3 nucleotides are TGTGCCAGCAGCGGGTCCCTTAGGAGCGGGCTAAACAATGAGCAGTTCTTC. As protein: CASSGSLRSGLNNEQFF.

V is TRBV6-5 and J is TRBJ2-3, with 11 bases that match TRBD1. The V gene's germline CDR1 is MNHEY and CDR2 SVGAGI. J was trimmed by 5 bases and V by 0 bases; bases with no gene match: 4. This CDR3 is built from 16 residues. The DNA of the CDR3 is TGTGCCAGCAGTTACTCGGGACAGGGGGGAATAGATACGCAGTATTTT. Translating gives CASSYSGQGGIDTQYF.

The chain has TRBV11-2 and TRBJ1-1; no firm D call. The V end was cut by 5 bases, the J end by 1 base, with 8 bases between. There are 13 residues in the CDR3. The germline CDR1 and CDR2 sequences are SGHAT and FQNNGV. The chain's CDR3 is CASSGGGNTEAFF. The CDR3 DNA reads TGTGCCAGCAGCGGAGGAGGGAACACTGAAGCTTTCTTT. The full variable domain, in which reference TRBV11-2 and TRBJ1-1 provide the parts outside the CDR3, is EAGVAQSPRYKIIEKRQSVAFWCNPISGHATLYWYQQILGQGPKLLIQFQNNGVVDDSQLPKDRFSAERLKGVDSTLKIQPAKLEDSAVYLCASSGGGNTEAFFGQGTRLTVV.

This chain connects TRBV29-1 to TRBJ1-1; tentative D call: TRBD1 (6 bases). The length of the CDR3 is 10 residues. Germline-derived CDR1 and CDR2 are SQVTM and ANQGSEA. Here the CDR3 DNA reads TGCGCGGGACAGAACACTGAAGCTTTCTTT. This gives the protein CAGQNTEAFF.

The count of this clone is one. The chain has TRBV14 and TRBJ1-6; tentatively, D is TRBD1 (5 bases). V was cut by 5 bases and J by 0 bases, with 14 bases left in between. The CDR3 runs to 17 residues. CDR1 SGHDN and CDR2 FVKESK come from the germline V gene. The CDR3 coding sequence is TGTGCCAGCAGCTTACAGGCCCCAAGCTCCTATAATTCACCCCTCCACTTT. Encoded protein: CASSLQAPSSYNSPLHF.

This sequence joins TRBV5-1 and TRBJ2-2, with TRBD2 matching over 7 bases. CDR1 is SGHRS, CDR2 YFSETQ, per germline. V shed 4 bases, J shed 6 bases, and the junction held 15 bases outside the gene matches. The CDR3 contains 17 residues. Written as DNA, the CDR3 is TGCGCCAGCAGCACTGACCCGACAGCGGGGCTCCCCGGGGAGCTGTTTTTT. It translates to CASSTDPTAGLPGELFF.

This chain connects TRBV30 to TRBJ1-2; 7 bases match TRBD1. V trimming: 5 bases; J trimming: 3 bases; junction bases outside the gene matches: 6. This CDR3 region has 13 residues. Germline V gives CDR1 GTSNPN, CDR2 SVGIG (reference sequence). As DNA, the CDR3 is TGTGCCTGGGACGGGACAGAGGACTATGGCTACACCTTC. This sequence encodes CAWDGTEDYGYTF. The full variable domain, completed using reference TRBV30 and TRBJ1-2, is SQTIHQWPATLVQPVGSPLSLECTVEGTSNPNLYWYRQAAGRGLQLLFYSVGIGQISSEVPQNLSASRPQDRQFILSSKKLLLSDSGFYLCAWDGTEDYGYTFGSGTRLTVV.

The rearrangement joins TRBV3-1 (or the pseudogene TRBV3-2) to TRBJ1-5; 9 bases are shared with TRBD1. The V gene's germline CDR1 is LGHDT and CDR2 YNNKEL (reference sequence). The CDR3 extends over 19 amino acids. Germline trimming cut 0 bases from V and 0 bases from J; bases unmatched to any gene: 9. The CDR3 coding sequence is TGTGCCAGCAGCCAAGAACAGGGGGCTCAGGAGGATAGCAATCAGCCCCAGCATTTT. Its protein is CASSQEQGAQEDSNQPQHF.

The chain joins TRBV5-1 to TRBJ2-7; 8 bases map to TRBD1. This CDR3 has 16 amino acids. Trimming took 1 base from V and 4 from J; bases not matched to a gene: 10. Germline assignment: CDR1 SGHRS and CDR2 YFSETQ. CDR3 sequence reads: CASSLSPGQGEYEQYF. The CDR3 DNA is TGCGCCAGCAGCTTGTCCCCAGGACAGGGAGAATACGAGCAGTACTTC.

The chain recombines TRBV3-1 (or the pseudogene TRBV3-2) with TRBJ2-5; a possible D gene is TRBD2 (5 bases). The CDR3 is made up of 14 amino acids. Germline-derived CDR1 and CDR2 are LGHDT and YNNKEL (reference sequence). V shed 6 bases and J shed 5 bases, with 16 bases lying between them. The CDR3 DNA follows: TGTGCCAGCAGGCGCACTCCGACGGGGGAGACCCAGTACTTC. Its protein is CASRRTPTGETQYF.

This clone occurred once. This chain links TRBV7-9 with TRBJ1-1, with TRBD1 matching 11 bases. The CDR3 is made up of 17 amino acids. V dropped 0 bases and J dropped 3; count of bases not matched to a gene: 6. Germline lookup yields CDR1 SEHNR and CDR2 FQNEAQ (reference sequence). The CDR3 is CASSLAPGQGADTEAFF. CDR3 DNA sequence: TGTGCCAGCAGCTTAGCGCCCGGACAGGGGGCGGACACTGAAGCTTTCTTT.

This chain joins TRBV3-1 (or the pseudogene TRBV3-2) and TRBJ1-3, with 10 bases lining up with TRBD1. V lost 1 base, J lost 1 base, and 4 bases stayed unmatched. The CDR3 is 17 amino acids. The V gene's germline CDR1 is LGHDT and CDR2 YNNKEL (reference sequence). The CDR3 loop reads CASSQARDRGSGNTIYF. The CDR3 DNA follows: TGTGCCAGCAGCCAAGCCCGGGACAGGGGTTCTGGAAACACCATATATTTT.

This sequence joins TRBV7-2 and TRBJ1-1, with 9 bases that match TRBD1. The ends lost 5 bases at V and 3 bases at J; junction bases unmatched: 7. The CDR3 runs 15 residues. CDR1 and CDR2 from the germline V gene are SGHTA and FQGNSA. CDR3 protein: CASSNGGQGYTEAFF. In nucleotides, the CDR3 is TGTGCCAGCAGCAATGGGGGACAGGGCTACACTGAAGCTTTCTTT.